The sequence of this T cell receptor beta chain was determined in a study of blood T cell repertoires in COVID-19 (TCRdb year 2020). For the study in its entirety: Samples from collaborators originated in the United States, Italy and Spain and spanned both the acute and convalescent phases of COVID-19. The material from the prospective study consisted of cDNA or gDNA derived from T cells, B-cell-depleted T cells, or PBMCs. The dataset comprised deeply sampled blood TCRbeta repertoires from subjects exposed to, actively infected with, or recovered from COVID-19. A freely available public database, intended as a resource for researchers studying the immune response to SARS-CoV-2, is where the repertoires were released. The samples were drawn from the first 160 participants of the ongoing ImmuneRACE study and from 950 to 1,500 subjects provided by 6 global collaborators. The sample metadata nearly always contained a de-identified subject ID, COVID-19 status, age in years and sex. Where HLA class I and class II types were available, the types were taken from metadata supplied by the sample provider, not from assay-based typing. What the authors observed across the whole study: How much clinical and demographic metadata was included differed by source and by participant, and the metadata was provided uncurated.

TCRbeta CDR3 regions were amplified from genomic DNA by means of the immunoSEQ Assay, a bias-controlled multiplex PCR. Per the original workflow: The number of nucleated cells in each sample was estimated from the amplification of reference gene primers within the assay. To quantify the absolute abundance of each unique TCRbeta CDR3 rearrangement, sequence reads were collapsed and filtered. Productive Simpson clonality was computed per sample as the square root of Simpson's diversity index over productive rearrangements. Entries here come from immuneACCESS through TCRdb and include only in-frame sequences with V and J called. Some clones fail to appear in such tables; in the studies checked, an unresolved V gene covers under half of the shortfall, and the cause of the remainder is unknown. The V and J calls and clone size are taken from that table; D and trimming were inferred from the DNA. For this sample there are some 200,000 clones; 83% appear just once. The ten most abundant clones make up roughly 5% of the sample.

As encoded in the germline V gene, CDR1 is MDHEN while CDR2 is SYDVKM. CDR3 length: 14 amino acids, cysteine to phenylalanine. Only CDR3 DNA is held: 42 bases, read in frame from base 1. V has 3 bases trimmed and J has 6 bases trimmed; junction bases matching no gene number 4. With respect to this clone: The target of this receptor is not known. Base-call qualities are not available, and no considerably larger clone is one nucleotide away.

In the prospective study, participants were roughly 18 to 100 years old, resided in fewer than 25 geographic areas of the United States, and were enrolled through a virtual design. To assign participants to cohorts, the prospective study relied on clinical history that participants themselves reported in a screening survey and a study questionnaire. Exposed participants were defined as having been in contact with someone with a PCR-confirmed or clinician-diagnosed COVID-19 case within 2 weeks of study entry. In the prospective study, whole blood, serum and a nasopharyngeal or oropharyngeal swab were collected from each participant by mobile phlebotomists. Additional blood draws and questionnaires over an approximately 2-month period could optionally be provided by prospective study participants. Before DNA extraction, blood samples from the prospective study were shipped at room temperature or frozen.

The origin of this receptor is a woman between 45 and 65 years old who had been exposed to COVID-19. Recombination linked TRBV28 to TRBJ2-7; 11 middle bases align to TRBD2. Sequencing was carried out using PBMCs or T cells enriched from blood (not recorded which). The CDR3 sequence is CASSFSGGASEQYF. The nucleotides are TGTGCCAGCAGTTTTAGCGGGGGGGCGTCCGAGCAGTACTTC.